Below are 17 T cell receptor beta chains sequenced from a single sample in a study of T cells after yellow fever vaccination. TCRdb reprocessed the 5' RACE reads with MiXCR, giving one entry per CDR3 protein. Among roughly 9,300 distinct CDR3 sequences listed, under 5% were seen once. Sequencing used PBMCs, either bulk or a sorted T-cell subset (CD4+, CD8+, memory, or dextramer-sorted; not recorded which), obtained approximately 15 days after the first yellow fever vaccination. These receptors were collected from a man between 18 and 35 years old who received the YFV17D yellow fever vaccine.

The V and J genes are TRBV11-2 and TRBJ1-1; D is undetermined. CDR3 length: 13 amino acids. Trimming removed 5 bases from V and 7 bases from J, with 14 bases in between. Germline values: CDR1 SGHAT, CDR2 FQNNGV. The DNA of the CDR3 is TGTGCCAGCAGCCAAACCGGTTTGGGTGAAGCTTTCTTT. Translated, it gives CASSQTGLGEAFF.

About this clonotype itself: The junction differs from germline at one of its ends, possibly a read error. The chain joins TRBV12-3 or TRBV12-4 to TRBJ2-6; 9 bases agree with TRBD1. This CDR3 has 19 residues. In nucleotides, the CDR3 is TGTGCCTGCAGTTTCACTCGTGGGACAGGGTTTTCTGGGGCCAACGTCCTGACTTTC. Encoded protein: CACSFTRGTGFSGANVLTF.

By its share, this clonotype is medium-sized (0.01 to 0.1%). The chain combines TRBV4-2 with TRBJ1-1, with D hard to call. The V end lost 0 bases, the J end lost 10 bases, and 9 bases lay between the germline ends. Per germline, CDR1 LGHNA and CDR2 YNFKEQ. The CDR3 spans 12 residues. The CDR3 loop is CASSQDGRGAFF. The CDR3 DNA follows: TGTGCCAGCAGCCAAGATGGGCGCGGAGCTTTCTTT.

Ten or more counts support this clonotype. The chain has TRBV7-2 and TRBJ1-1; D call uncertain. The V end was cut by 5 bases, the J end by 3 bases, with 10 bases between. CDR3 length: 13 residues. The V gene's germline CDR1 is SGHTA and CDR2 FQGNSA. The CDR3 nucleotides are TGTGCCAGCAGCGTACTAGGGTACACTGAAGCTTTCTTT. Protein product: CASSVLGYTEAFF.

This clonotype is labeled as medium-sized. This sequence joins TRBV6-5 and TRBJ2-1; D might be TRBD1 (7 bases). Germline CDR1 reads MNHEY; CDR2 reads SVGAGI. The V and J ends lost 6 bases and 7 bases respectively, with 19 bases between them. CDR3 size: 15 residues. The CDR3 spells CASSAAGPGGNEQFF. As DNA, the CDR3 is TGTGCCAGCAGCGCCGCGGGGCCAGGGGGTAATGAGCAGTTCTTC.

By sample fraction, this clonotype is medium-sized (0.01 to 0.1%). The genes are TRBV14 and TRBJ2-2; D is possibly TRBD1 (6 bases). This CDR3 has 14 amino acids. Trimming left V 4 bases short and J 2 bases short, with 8 bases between. Germline CDR1 SGHDN, CDR2 FVKESK. CDR3 bases: TGTGCCAGCAGCCTGGGACACAACACCGGGGAGCTGTTTTTT. Amino acids: CASSLGHNTGELFF. The entire variable domain, with the rest obtained from reference TRBV14 and TRBJ2-2, is as follows: EAGVTQFPSHSVIEKGQTVTLRCDPISGHDNLYWYRRVMGKEIKFLLHFVKESKQDESGMPNNRFLAERTGGTYSTLKVQPAELEDSGVYFCASSLGHNTGELFFGEGSRLTVL.

This clonotype was picked up many times. CDR3 coding DNA: TGTGCCAGCAGCGTAGAAGGGACCGGTAAGCAGTACTTC. Its translation: CASSVEGTGKQYF. The chain carries TRBV9 and TRBJ2-7; tentatively, D is TRBD1 or TRBD2 (5 bases each). Germline loops: CDR1 SGDLS, CDR2 YYNGEE. CDR3 length equals 13 residues. V lost 0 bases and J 8 bases, leaving 12 bases between the germline ends.

This clonotype was observed many times. The chain combines TRBV6-5 with TRBJ2-5; weak D call: TRBD2 (6 bases). Germline CDR1 and CDR2: MNHEY and SVGAGI. V was trimmed by 0 bases and J by 4 bases, leaving 18 bases between them. This CDR3 spans 17 amino acids. The CDR3: CASSYSSIPSGRETQYF. DNA of the CDR3: TGTGCCAGCAGTTACTCGAGTATTCCGAGCGGGCGAGAGACCCAGTACTTC.

This clonotype is labeled medium-sized. In DNA, the CDR3 is TGCGCCAGCAGCCAAGATTCCAACGCCCCGAACACTGAAGCTTTCTTT. Amino acids: CASSQDSNAPNTEAFF. V gene TRBV4-3 combines with J gene TRBJ1-1, with no clear D. Germline V gene sequence: CDR1 LGHNA, CDR2 YSLEER. This CDR3 region has 16 residues. Trimming removed 0 bases from V and 1 base from J, with 12 bases in between.

Sample share makes this clonotype medium-sized. The V and J genes are TRBV5-1 and TRBJ2-3; TRBD1 matches at 7 bases. Germline V gene sequence: CDR1 SGHRS, CDR2 YFSETQ. This CDR3 has 15 residues. The V and J ends lost 4 bases and 0 bases, in that order; junction bases with no gene match: 5. The CDR3 DNA sequence: TGCGCCAGCAGCCCGGGACAGACGAGCACAGATACGCAGTATTTT. It yields the protein CASSPGQTSTDTQYF.

This clonotype is judged medium-sized. The rearrangement links TRBV6-5 to TRBJ2-3; the match to TRBD2 covers 8 bases. With V trimmed by 10 bases and J by 6 bases, 9 bases remained unmatched. Germline V gene sequence: CDR1 MNHEY, CDR2 SVGAGI. CDR3 size: 13 residues. The CDR3 DNA reads TGTGCCACCAAACGGGGGGGCCTTGATACGCAGTATTTT. As protein: CATKRGGLDTQYF.

Many counts were recorded for this clonotype. In DNA form, the CDR3 reads TGTGCCAGCAGCCGGGGACAGGGGGCCAAGTGGACCAACACCGGGGAGCTGTTTTTT. This gives the protein CASSRGQGAKWTNTGELFF. The chain joins TRBV7-3 to TRBJ2-2; 12 positions match TRBD1. The ends lost 5 bases at V and 2 bases at J; junction bases unmatched: 12. In germline, CDR1 is SGHTA, CDR2 FQGTGA. The CDR3 consists of 19 residues.

The chain is built from TRBV3-1 and TRBJ2-2; 13 nucleotides align to TRBD2. There are 18 residues in the CDR3. Germline V gene sequence: CDR1 LGHDT, CDR2 YNNKEL (reference sequence). V trimming: 11 bases; J trimming: 0 bases; junction bases outside the gene matches: 12. The CDR3 region has the DNA TGTGCCTGCTCCCCCGGACTAGCGGGGGTCTCGAACACCGGGGAGCTGTTTTTT. Protein product: CACSPGLAGVSNTGELFF.

This clonotype was seen repeatedly, ten times or more. V usage is TRBV20-1 and J usage is TRBJ1-1, with 7 bases identical to TRBD1. V lost 6 bases, J lost 5 bases, and 12 bases stayed unmatched. Germline V gene data show CDR1 as DFQATT and CDR2 as SNEGSKA (reference sequence). This CDR3 spans 14 amino acids. CDR3 DNA: TGCAGTGCCAATAAAGGGGGCTTGGAGACTGAAGCTTTCTTT. Its translation is CSANKGGLETEAFF.

This clonotype is classed as medium-sized. The rearrangement links TRBV5-1 to TRBJ1-2; D remains ambiguous. Per the germline V gene, CDR1 is SGHRS and CDR2 is YFSETQ. V lost 0 bases, J lost 6 bases, and 6 bases lay in between. This CDR3 has 12 amino acids. CDR3 residues: CASSLVGHGYTF. The CDR3 DNA follows: TGCGCCAGCAGCTTGGTAGGGCATGGCTACACCTTC.

In its sample, this clonotype is medium-sized (0.01 to 0.1%). This sequence joins TRBV20-1 and TRBJ2-5; D is perhaps TRBD2 (5 bases). The CDR3 has 15 amino acids. V lost 3 bases, J lost 0 bases, and 14 bases lay in between. CDR1 and CDR2 from the germline V gene are DFQATT and SNEGSKA (reference sequence). Here the CDR3 reads CSASPRGGHQETQYF. The CDR3 bases are TGCAGTGCTAGCCCCCGTGGAGGCCACCAAGAGACCCAGTACTTC.

This clonotype was found many times. This chain uses TRBV18 with TRBJ1-1; 9 bases line up with TRBD1. Per the germline V gene, CDR1 is KGHSH and CDR2 is LQKENI. The V segment lost 3 bases and the J segment 8 bases; nucleotides outside the gene matches: 4. The CDR3 runs 13 residues. This chain's CDR3 is CASSPGTGYEAFF. As DNA, the CDR3 is TGTGCCAGCTCACCTGGGACAGGGTACGAAGCTTTCTTT.